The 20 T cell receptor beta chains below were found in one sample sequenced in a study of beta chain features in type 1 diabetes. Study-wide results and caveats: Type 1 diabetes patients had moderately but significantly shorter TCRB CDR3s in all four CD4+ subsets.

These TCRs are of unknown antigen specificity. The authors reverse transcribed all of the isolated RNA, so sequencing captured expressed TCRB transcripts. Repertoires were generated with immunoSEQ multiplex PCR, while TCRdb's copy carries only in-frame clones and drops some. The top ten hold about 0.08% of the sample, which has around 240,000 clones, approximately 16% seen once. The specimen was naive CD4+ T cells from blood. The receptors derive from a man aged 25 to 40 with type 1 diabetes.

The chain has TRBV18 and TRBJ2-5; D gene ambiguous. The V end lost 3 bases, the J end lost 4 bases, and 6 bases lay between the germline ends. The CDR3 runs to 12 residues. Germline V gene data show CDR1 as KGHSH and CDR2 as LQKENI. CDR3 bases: TGTGCCAGCTCACCGGATGGAGAGACCCAGTACTTC. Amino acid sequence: CASSPDGETQYF.

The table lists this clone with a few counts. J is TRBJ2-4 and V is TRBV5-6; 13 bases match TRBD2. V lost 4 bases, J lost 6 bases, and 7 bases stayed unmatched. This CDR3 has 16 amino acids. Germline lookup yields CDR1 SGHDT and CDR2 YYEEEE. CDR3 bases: TGTGCCAGCAGCCCGGGGACTAGCGGGAAGTTAAACATTCAGTACTTC. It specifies CASSPGTSGKLNIQYF.

CDR3 protein: CASSLPQQKYEQYF. CDR3 bases: TGTGCCAGCAGTCTACCTCAACAGAAGTACGAGCAGTACTTC. The chain has TRBV28 and TRBJ2-7; D gene ambiguous. The V gene's germline CDR1 is MDHEN and CDR2 SYDVKM. The CDR3 runs to 14 residues. V lost 5 bases and J 4 bases, leaving 15 bases between the germline ends. The full variable domain, in which reference TRBV28 and TRBJ2-7 provide the parts outside the CDR3, is DVKVTQSSRYLVKRTGEKVFLECVQDMDHENMFWYRQDPGLGLRLIYFSYDVKMKEKGDIPEGYSVSREKKERFSLILESASTNQTSMYLCASSLPQQKYEQYFGPGTRLTVT.

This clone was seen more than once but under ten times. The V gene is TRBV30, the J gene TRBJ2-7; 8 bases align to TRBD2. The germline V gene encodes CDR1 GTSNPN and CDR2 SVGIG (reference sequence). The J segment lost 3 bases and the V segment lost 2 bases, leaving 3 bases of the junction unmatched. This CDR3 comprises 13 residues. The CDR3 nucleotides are TGTGCCTGGAGTCGGGGGGGTAACTACGAGCAGTACTTC. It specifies CAWSRGGNYEQYF.

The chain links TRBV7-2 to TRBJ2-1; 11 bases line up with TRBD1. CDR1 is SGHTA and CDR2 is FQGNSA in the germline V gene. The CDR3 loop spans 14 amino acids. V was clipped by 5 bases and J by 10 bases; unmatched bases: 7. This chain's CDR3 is CASSPRTGGFEQFF. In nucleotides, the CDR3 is TGTGCCAGCAGCCCCAGGACAGGGGGCTTCGAGCAGTTCTTC. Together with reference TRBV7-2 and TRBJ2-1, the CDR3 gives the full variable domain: GAGVSQSPSNKVTEKGKDVELRCDPISGHTALYWYRQSLGQGLEFLIYFQGNSAPDKSGLPSDRFSAERTGGSVSTLTIQRTQQEDSAVYLCASSPRTGGFEQFFGPGTRLTVL.

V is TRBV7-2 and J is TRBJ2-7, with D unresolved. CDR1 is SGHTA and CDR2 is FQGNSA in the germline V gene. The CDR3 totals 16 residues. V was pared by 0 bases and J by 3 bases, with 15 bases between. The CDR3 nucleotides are TGTGCCAGCAGCTTAGCGGTGGCACCGCAAGGCTACGAGCAGTACTTC. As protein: CASSLAVAPQGYEQYF.

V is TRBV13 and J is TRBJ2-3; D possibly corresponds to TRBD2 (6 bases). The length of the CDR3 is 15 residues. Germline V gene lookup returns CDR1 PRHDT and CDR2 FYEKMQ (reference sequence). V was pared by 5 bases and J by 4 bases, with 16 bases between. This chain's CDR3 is CASSQNPSVPDTQYF. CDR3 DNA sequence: TGTGCCAGCAGCCAGAATCCTAGCGTACCAGATACGCAGTATTTT. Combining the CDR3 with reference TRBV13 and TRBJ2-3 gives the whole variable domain AAGVIQSPRHLIKEKRETATLKCYPIPRHDTVYWYQQGPGQDPQFLISFYEKMQSDKGSIPDRFSAQQFSDYHSELNMSSLELGDSALYFCASSQNPSVPDTQYFGPGTRLTVL.

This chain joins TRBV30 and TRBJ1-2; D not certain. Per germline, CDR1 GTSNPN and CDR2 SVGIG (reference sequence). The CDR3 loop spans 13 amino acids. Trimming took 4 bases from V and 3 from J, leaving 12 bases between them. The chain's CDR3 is CAWIQGNDYGYTF. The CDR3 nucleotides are TGTGCCTGGATACAAGGGAACGACTATGGCTACACCTTC.

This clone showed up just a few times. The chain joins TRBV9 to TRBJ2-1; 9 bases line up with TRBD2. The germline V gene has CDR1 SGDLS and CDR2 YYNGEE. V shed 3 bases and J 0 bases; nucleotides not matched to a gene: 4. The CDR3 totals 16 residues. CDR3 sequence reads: CASSAVAGVSYNEQFF. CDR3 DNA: TGTGCCAGCAGCGCAGTAGCGGGGGTCTCCTACAATGAGCAGTTCTTC.

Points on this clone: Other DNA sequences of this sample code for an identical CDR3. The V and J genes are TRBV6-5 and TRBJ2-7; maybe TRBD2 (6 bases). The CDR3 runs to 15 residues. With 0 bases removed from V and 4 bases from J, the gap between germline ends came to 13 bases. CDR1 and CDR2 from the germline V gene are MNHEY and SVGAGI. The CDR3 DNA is TGTGCCAGCAGTTACTCGGGGACTGGATTTTACGAGCAGTACTTC. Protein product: CASSYSGTGFYEQYF.

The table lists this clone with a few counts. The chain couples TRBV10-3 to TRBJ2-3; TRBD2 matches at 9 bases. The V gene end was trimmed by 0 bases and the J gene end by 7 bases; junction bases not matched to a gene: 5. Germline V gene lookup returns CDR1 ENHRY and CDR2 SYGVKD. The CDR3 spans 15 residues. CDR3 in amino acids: CAISESGGRANTQYF. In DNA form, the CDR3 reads TGTGCCATCAGTGAGTCCGGCGGGAGGGCTAATACGCAGTATTTT.

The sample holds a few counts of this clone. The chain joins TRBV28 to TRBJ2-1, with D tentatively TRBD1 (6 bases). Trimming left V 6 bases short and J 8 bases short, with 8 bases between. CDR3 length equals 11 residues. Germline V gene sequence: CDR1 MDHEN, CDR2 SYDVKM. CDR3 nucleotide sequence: TGTGCCAGCAGGGACAGCGATGAGCAGTTCTTC. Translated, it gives CASRDSDEQFF.

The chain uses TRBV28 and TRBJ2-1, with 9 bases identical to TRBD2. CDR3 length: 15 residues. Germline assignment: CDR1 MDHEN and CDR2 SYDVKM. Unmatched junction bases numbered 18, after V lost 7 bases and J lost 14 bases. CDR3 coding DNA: TGTGCCAGCACCCCCGGGACTAGCATTAGCCCGGGAGAGTTCTTC. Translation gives CASTPGTSISPGEFF.

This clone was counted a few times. This CDR3 reads CASSVGHSIDGELFF. Written as DNA, the CDR3 is TGTGCCAGCAGCGTCGGTCACTCCATCGACGGGGAGCTGTTTTTT. The V call is TRBV9, the J call TRBJ2-2; D call uncertain. The CDR3 is made up of 15 amino acids. The V gene's germline CDR1 is SGDLS and CDR2 YYNGEE. V lost 2 bases and J 7 bases, leaving 15 bases between the germline ends.

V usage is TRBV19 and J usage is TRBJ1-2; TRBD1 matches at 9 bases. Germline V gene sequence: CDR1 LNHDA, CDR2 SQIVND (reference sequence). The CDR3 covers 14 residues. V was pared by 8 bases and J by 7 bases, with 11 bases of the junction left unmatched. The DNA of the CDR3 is TGTGCCAGTTCCCTGGACAGGGGTCTCATTGGCTACACCTTC. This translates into CASSLDRGLIGYTF.

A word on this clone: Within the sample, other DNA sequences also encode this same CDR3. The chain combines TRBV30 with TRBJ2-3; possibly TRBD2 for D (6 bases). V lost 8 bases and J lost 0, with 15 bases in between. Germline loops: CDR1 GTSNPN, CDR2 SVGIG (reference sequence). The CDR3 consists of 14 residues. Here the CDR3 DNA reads TGTGCCAGGCGGGTAGCGGCTAGCACAGATACGCAGTATTTT. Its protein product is CARRVAASTDTQYF.

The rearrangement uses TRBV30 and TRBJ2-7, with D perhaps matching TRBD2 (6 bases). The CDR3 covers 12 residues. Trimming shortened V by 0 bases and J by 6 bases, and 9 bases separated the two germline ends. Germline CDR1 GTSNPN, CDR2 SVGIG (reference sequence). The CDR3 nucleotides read TGTGCCTGGAGTGTACTGGGGGGCGAGCAGTACTTC. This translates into CAWSVLGGEQYF.

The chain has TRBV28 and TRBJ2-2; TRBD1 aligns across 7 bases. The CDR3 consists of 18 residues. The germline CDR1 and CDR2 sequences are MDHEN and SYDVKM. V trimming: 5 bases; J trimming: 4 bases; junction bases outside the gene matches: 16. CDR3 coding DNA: TGTGCCAGCAGTGTCTCCCACGACAGGGAAGGAGGCACCGGGGAGCTGTTTTTT. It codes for CASSVSHDREGGTGELFF.

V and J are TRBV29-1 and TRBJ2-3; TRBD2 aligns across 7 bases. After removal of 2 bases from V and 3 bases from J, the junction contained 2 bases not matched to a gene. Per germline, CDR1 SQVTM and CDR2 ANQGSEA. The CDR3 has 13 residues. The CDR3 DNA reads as TGCAGCGTTGAACTAGCGGCTACAGATACGCAGTATTTT. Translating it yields CSVELAATDTQYF.

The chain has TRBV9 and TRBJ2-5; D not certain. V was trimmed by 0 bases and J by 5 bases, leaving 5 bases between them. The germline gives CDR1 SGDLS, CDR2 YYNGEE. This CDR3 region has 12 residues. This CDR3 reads CASSVAWETQYF. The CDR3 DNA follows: TGTGCCAGCAGCGTAGCATGGGAGACCCAGTACTTC.